This T cell receptor (beta chain) was found in a study of CD8 T cells in Susac syndrome. Germline-derived CDR1 and CDR2 are SGHTA and FQGTGA. The CDR3 loop spans 15 amino acids. Deletions cut 5 bases from V and 3 bases from J, with 14 bases between. Roughly 0.45 to 1 ug RNA was reverse transcribed with random hexamers. Amplification of TCR beta CDR3 used immunoSEQ multiplex PCR across 54 Vbeta and 13 Jbeta. TCRdb fed the immunoSEQ multiplex PCR reads into MiXCR, producing one record per CDR3 protein. Among approximately 53,000 distinct CDR3 sequences listed, about 92% were seen once. The authors carried out high-throughput sequencing of TCR beta. They applied it to CD8+ and CD4+ T cells obtained from blood. The patients serving as multiple sclerosis controls were treatment-naive. They had stable or active relapsing-remitting disease and fulfilled revised McDonald criteria. TEMRA cells were FACS-enriched, while CD8+ and CD4+ T cells were negatively isolated.

The clonotype originates from a human donor with multiple sclerosis. Sequencing was done on a sample of CD8+ T cells from PBMCs. The chain is built from TRBV7-3 and TRBJ2-1; TRBD1 or TRBD2 may be the D gene (5 bases each). CDR3 residues: CASSLLMRGYNEQFF. The CDR3 DNA reads TGTGCCAGCAGCCTCCTGATGAGGGGCTACAATGAGCAGTTCTTC.